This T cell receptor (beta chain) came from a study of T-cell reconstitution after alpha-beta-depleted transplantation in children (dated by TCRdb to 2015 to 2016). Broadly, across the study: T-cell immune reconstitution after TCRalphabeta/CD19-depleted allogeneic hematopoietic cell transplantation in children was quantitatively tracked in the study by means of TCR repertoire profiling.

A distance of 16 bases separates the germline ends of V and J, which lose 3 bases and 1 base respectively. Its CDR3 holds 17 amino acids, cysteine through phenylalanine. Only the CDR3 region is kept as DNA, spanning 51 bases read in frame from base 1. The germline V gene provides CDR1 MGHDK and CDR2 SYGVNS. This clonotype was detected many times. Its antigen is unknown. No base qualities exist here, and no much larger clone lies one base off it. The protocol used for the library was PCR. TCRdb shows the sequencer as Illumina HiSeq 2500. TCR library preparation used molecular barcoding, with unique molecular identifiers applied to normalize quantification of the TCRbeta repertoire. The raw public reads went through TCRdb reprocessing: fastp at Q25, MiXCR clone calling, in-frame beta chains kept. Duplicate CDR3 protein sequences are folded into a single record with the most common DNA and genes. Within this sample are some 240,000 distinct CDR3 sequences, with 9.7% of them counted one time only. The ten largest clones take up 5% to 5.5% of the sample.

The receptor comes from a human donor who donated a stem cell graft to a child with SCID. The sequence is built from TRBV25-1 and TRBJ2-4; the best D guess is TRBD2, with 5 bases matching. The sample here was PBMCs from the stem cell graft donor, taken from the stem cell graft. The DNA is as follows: TGTGCCAGCAGTGATGATTACGGGAAAACGGCCAAAAACATTCAGTACTTC. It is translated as CASSDDYGKTAKNIQYF. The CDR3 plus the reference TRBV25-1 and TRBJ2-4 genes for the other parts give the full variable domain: EADIYQTPRYLVIGTGKKITLECSQTMGHDKMYWYQQDPGMELHLIHYSYGVNSTEKGDLSSESTVSRIRTEHFPLTLESARPSHTSQYLCASSDDYGKTAKNIQYFGAGTRLSVL.